The subject of this entry is one TCR beta chain. Its antigen remains unidentified. The record originates from a study of OX40 agonist ivuxolimab in advanced cancers. Overall study context: An anti-OX40 (CD134) antibody with agonistic activity, ivuxolimab, was administered to patients.

Findings and limits, study-wide: At doses 0.1 to 3.0 mg/kg, CD4+ and CD8+ clones expanded.

CDR1 is SGDLS and CDR2 is YYNGEE in the germline V gene. Trimming stripped 3 bases from V and 1 base from J, with 7 bases between. The CDR3 totals 13 residues. Autoimmune disease history or systemic immunosuppression disqualified patients. Peripheral blood came from all dose cohorts at three timepoints. Data came from immunoSEQ multiplex PCR; TCRdb stores just in-frame clones and leaves some out. The sample includes about 60,000 clones, 84% of them seen just once. This chain uses TRBV9 with TRBJ2-5, with a weak D call TRBD1 (5 bases). The source is an adult with an advanced solid tumor such as melanoma, head and neck, liver or kidney cancer. The sample in question was CD4+ or CD8+ T cells sorted from blood, obtained in a trial of the OX40 agonist ivuxolimab. In DNA form, the CDR3 reads TGTGCCAGCAGCGGGGGCCCCCAAGAGACCCAGTACTTC. It encodes CASSGGPQETQYF.